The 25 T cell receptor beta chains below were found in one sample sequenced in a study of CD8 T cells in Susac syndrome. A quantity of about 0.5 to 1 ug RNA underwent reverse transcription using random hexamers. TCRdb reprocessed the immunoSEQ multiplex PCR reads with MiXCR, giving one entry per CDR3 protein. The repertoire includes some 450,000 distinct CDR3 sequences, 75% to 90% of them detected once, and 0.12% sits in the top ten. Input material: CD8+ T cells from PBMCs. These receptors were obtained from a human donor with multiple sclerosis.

The CDR3 region is CASSKAFRTSPNYTGELFF. The CDR3 nucleotides read TGTGCCAGCAGCAAAGCCTTCAGGACTAGTCCTAATTACACCGGGGAGCTGTTTTTT. J is TRBJ2-2 and V is TRBV21-1; TRBD2 was called by the table and not checked on the DNA. TRBV21-1 is a pseudogene locus. The CDR3 totals 19 residues.

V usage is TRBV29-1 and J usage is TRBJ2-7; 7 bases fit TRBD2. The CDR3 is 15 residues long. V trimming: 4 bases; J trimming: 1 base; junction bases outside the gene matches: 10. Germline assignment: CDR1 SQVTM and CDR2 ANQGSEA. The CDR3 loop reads CSVVAGLLSSYEQYF. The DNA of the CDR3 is TGCAGCGTTGTAGCGGGTTTACTCTCTTCCTACGAGCAGTACTTC.

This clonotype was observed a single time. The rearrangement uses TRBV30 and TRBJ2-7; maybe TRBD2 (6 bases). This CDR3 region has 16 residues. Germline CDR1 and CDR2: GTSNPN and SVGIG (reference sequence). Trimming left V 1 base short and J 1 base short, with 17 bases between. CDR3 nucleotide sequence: TGTGCCTGGAGTGCGATCGTCCAGGCGGGATCCTACGAGCAGTACTTC. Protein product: CAWSAIVQAGSYEQYF.

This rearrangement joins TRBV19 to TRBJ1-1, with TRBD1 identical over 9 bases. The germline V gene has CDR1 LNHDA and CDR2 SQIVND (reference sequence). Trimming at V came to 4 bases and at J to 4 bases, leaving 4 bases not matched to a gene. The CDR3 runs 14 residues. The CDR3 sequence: CASSRDREGTEAFF. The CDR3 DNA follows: TGTGCCAGTAGTAGGGACAGGGAGGGCACTGAAGCTTTCTTT.

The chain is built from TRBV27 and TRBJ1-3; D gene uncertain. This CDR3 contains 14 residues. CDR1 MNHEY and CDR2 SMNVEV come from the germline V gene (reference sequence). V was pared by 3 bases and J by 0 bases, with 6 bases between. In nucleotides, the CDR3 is TGTGCCAGCAGTTTCCTGGGCTCTGGAAACACCATATATTTT. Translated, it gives CASSFLGSGNTIYF.

The CDR3 reads CASSSTGGRNTGELFF. CDR3 coding DNA: TGTGCCAGCAGCTCGACAGGGGGCAGGAACACCGGGGAGCTGTTTTTT. The chain employs TRBV5-4 and TRBJ2-2, with 10 positions matching TRBD1. CDR1 SGHNT and CDR2 YYREEE come from the germline V gene (reference sequence). The trim removed 3 bases at V and 1 base at J, leaving 3 bases unmatched. CDR3 size: 16 residues.

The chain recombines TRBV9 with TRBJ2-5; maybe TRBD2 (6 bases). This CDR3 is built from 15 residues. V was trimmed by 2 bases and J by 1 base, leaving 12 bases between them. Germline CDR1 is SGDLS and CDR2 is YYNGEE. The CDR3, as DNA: TGTGCCAGCAGCGTGGGGACTCAGATCCAAGAGACCCAGTACTTC. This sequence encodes CASSVGTQIQETQYF.

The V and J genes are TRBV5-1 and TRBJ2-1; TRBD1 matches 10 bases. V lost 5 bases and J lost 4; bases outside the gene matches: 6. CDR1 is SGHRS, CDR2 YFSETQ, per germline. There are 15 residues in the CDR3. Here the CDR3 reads CASSFPDRGYNEQFF. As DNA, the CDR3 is TGCGCCAGCAGTTTCCCGGACAGGGGGTACAATGAGCAGTTCTTC. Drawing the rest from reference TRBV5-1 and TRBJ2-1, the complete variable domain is KAGVTQTPRYLIKTRGQQVTLSCSPISGHRSVSWYQQTPGQGLQFLFEYFSETQRNKGNFPGRFSGRQFSNSRSEMNVSTLELGDSALYLCASSFPDRGYNEQFFGPGTRLTVL.

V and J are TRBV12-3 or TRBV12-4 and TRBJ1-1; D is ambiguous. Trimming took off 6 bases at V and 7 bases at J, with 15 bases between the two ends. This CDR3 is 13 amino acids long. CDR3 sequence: CASSPTGAVEAFF. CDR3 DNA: TGTGCCAGCAGCCCTACCGGCGCAGTTGAAGCTTTCTTT.

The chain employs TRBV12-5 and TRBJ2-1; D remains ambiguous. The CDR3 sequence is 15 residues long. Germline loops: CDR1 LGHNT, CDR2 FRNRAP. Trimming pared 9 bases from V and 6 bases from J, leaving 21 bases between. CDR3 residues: CARRRSNRYSNEQFF. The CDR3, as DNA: TGTGCTAGGCGACGGAGTAATCGATATTCCAATGAGCAGTTCTTC.

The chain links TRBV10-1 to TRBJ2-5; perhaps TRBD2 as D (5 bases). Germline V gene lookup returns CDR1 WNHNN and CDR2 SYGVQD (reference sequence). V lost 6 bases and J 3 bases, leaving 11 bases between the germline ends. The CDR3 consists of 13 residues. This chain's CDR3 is CASSEGLEETQYF. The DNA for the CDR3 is TGCGCCAGCAGCGAGGGTCTCGAAGAGACCCAGTACTTC.

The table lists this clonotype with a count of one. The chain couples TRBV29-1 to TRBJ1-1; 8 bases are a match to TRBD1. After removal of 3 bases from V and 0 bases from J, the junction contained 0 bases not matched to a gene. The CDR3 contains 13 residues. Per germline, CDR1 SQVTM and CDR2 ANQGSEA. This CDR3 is CSVETGVNTEAFF. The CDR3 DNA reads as TGCAGCGTTGAGACAGGGGTGAACACTGAAGCTTTCTTT.

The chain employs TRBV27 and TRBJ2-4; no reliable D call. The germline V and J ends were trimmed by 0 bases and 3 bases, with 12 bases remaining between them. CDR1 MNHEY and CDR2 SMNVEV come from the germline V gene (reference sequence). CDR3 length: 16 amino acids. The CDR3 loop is CASSLSPVGGKNIQYF. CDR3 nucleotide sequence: TGTGCCAGCAGTTTATCGCCGGTGGGCGGCAAAAACATTCAGTACTTC.

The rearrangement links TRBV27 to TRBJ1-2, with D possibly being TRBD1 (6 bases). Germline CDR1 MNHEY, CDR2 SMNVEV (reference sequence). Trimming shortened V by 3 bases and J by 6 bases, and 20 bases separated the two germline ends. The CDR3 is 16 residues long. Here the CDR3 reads CASSLLGGTPVDGYTF. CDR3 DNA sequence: TGTGCCAGCAGTTTGCTCGGTGGGACACCTGTTGATGGCTACACCTTC.

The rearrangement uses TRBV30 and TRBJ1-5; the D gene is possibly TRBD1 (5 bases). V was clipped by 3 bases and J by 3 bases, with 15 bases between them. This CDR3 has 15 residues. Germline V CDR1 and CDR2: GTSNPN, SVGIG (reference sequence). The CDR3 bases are TGTGCCTGGAGCCAGGGCAGGAGGTACAATCAGCCCCAGCATTTT. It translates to CAWSQGRRYNQPQHF.

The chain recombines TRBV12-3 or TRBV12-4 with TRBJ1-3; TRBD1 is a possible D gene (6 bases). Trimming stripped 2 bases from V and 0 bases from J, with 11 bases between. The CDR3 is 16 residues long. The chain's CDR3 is CASSLWGLSSGNTIYF. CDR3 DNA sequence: TGTGCCAGCAGTTTATGGGGGCTATCCTCTGGAAACACCATATATTTT.

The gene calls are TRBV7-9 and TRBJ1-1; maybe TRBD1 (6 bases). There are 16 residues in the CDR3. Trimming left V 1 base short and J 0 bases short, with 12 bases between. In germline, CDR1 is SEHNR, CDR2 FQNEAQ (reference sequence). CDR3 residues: CASSLGQDIVNTEAFF. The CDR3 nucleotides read TGTGCCAGCAGCTTAGGACAGGACATAGTGAACACTGAAGCTTTCTTT.

The CDR3 nucleotides read TGTGCCATCAGTGACCTTGACAGGGGGATTACCTACGAGCAGTACTTC. Translating gives CAISDLDRGITYEQYF. The rearrangement links TRBV10-3 to TRBJ2-7, with 9 bases identical to TRBD1. The J segment lost 2 bases and the V segment lost 3 bases, leaving 8 bases of the junction unmatched. From germline, CDR1 is ENHRY and CDR2 SYGVKD. CDR3 length: 16 amino acids.

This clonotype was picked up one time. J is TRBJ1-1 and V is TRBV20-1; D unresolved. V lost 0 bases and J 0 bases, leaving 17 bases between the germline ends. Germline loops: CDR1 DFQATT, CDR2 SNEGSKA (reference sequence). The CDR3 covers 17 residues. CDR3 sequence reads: CSARDLVSRHMNTEAFF. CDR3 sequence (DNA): TGCAGTGCTAGAGATCTCGTTTCCAGGCATATGAACACTGAAGCTTTCTTT.

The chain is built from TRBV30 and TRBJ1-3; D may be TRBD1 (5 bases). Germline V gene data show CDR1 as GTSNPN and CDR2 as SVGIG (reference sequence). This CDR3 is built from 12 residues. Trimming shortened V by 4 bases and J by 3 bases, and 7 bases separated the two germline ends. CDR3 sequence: CAWTGYGNTIYF. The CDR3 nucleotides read TGTGCCTGGACAGGGTATGGAAACACCATATATTTT.

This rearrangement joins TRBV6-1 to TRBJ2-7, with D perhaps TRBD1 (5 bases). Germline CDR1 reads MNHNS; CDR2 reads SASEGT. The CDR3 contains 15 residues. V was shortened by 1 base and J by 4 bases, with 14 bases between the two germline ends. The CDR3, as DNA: TGTGCCAGCAGTGAAGGGCCAGGGCCCGGGTACGAGCAGTACTTC. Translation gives CASSEGPGPGYEQYF.

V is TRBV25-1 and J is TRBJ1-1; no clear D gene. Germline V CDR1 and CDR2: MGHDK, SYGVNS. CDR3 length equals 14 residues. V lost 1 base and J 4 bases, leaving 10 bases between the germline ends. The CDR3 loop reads CASSELSYSTEAFF. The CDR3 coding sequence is TGTGCCAGCAGTGAATTATCATATTCCACTGAAGCTTTCTTT.

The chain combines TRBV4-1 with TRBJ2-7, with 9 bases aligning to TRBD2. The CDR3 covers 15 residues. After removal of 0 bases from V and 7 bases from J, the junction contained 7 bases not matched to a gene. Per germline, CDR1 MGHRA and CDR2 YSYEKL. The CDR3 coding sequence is TGCGCCAGCAGCCAAGACTGGCTAGCGGGAATAGAGCAGTACTTC. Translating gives CASSQDWLAGIEQYF.

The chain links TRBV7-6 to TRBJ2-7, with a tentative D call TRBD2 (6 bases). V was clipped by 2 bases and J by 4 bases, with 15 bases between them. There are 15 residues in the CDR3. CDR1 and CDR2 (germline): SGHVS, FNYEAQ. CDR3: CASSLSSDYSYEQYF. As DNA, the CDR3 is TGTGCCAGCAGCTTATCATCGGACTATTCTTACGAGCAGTACTTC.

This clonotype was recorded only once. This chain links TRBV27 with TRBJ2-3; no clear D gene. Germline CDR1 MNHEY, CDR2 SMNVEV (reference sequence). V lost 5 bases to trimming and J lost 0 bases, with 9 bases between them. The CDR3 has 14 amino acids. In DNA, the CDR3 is TGTGCCAGCAGTATACCATCTAGCACAGATACGCAGTATTTT. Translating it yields CASSIPSSTDTQYF.